This passage covers 19 T cell receptor beta chains from one sample sequenced in a study of blood T cell repertoires in COVID-19. TCRdb's copy holds only in-frame clones and misses some; the assay was immunoSEQ multiplex PCR. The table lists some 350,000 clones, more than 70% of them singletons. Sequenced input: PBMCs or T cells enriched from blood (not recorded which). These TCRs come from a woman aged 30 to 39 who had recovered from COVID-19.

The chain links TRBV4-1 to TRBJ1-5; D remains unclear. V was cut by 3 bases and J by 4 bases, with 7 bases left in between. This CDR3 region has 13 residues. Germline V CDR1 and CDR2: MGHRA, YSYEKL. CDR3 nucleotides: TGCGCCAGCAGCCAGCCAGGAAATCAGCCCCAGCATTTT. Amino acid sequence: CASSQPGNQPQHF.

Concerning this clone itself: At one end, the junction sequence differs from germline, possibly due to a read error. Written as DNA, the CDR3 is TGTGCCAGCAGCCAAGAGTCAGGGAGGGCTGAGGCTTTCTTT. Translation: CASSQESGRAEAFF. This sequence joins TRBV3-1 (or the pseudogene TRBV3-2) and TRBJ1-1; possible D gene TRBD1, 5 bases. This CDR3 region has 14 residues. CDR1 is LGHDT, CDR2 YNNKEL, per germline (reference sequence).

The rearrangement joins TRBV7-2 to TRBJ2-1; 9 nucleotides agree with TRBD2. Trimming removed 0 bases from V and 1 base from J; junction bases left unmatched: 4. The CDR3 totals 17 residues. Germline loops: CDR1 SGHTA, CDR2 FQGNSA. CDR3 protein: CASSLALAGISYNEQFF. The DNA of the CDR3 is TGTGCCAGCAGCTTAGCCCTAGCGGGGATTTCCTACAATGAGCAGTTCTTC.

This clone was counted between two and nine times. V usage is TRBV2 and J usage is TRBJ2-3; TRBD2 is a possible D gene (6 bases). The germline V gene has CDR1 SNHLY and CDR2 FYNNEI. The V and J ends lost 7 bases and 7 bases respectively, with 9 bases between them. The CDR3 has 11 amino acids. The CDR3 loop reads CASISGNTQYF. For the CDR3, the DNA is TGTGCCAGCATTAGCGGAAATACGCAGTATTTT. The complete variable domain, with remaining parts taken from reference TRBV2 and TRBJ2-3, reads EPEVTQTPSHQVTQMGQEVILRCVPISNHLYFYWYRQILGQKVEFLVSFYNNEISEKSEIFDDQFSVERPDGSNFTLKIRSTKLEDSAMYFCASISGNTQYFGPGTRLTVL.

This clone showed up just a few times. The chain uses TRBV5-1 and TRBJ2-3; TRBD2 aligns across 11 bases. The trim removed 0 bases at V and 3 bases at J, leaving 3 bases unmatched. This CDR3 comprises 16 residues. CDR1 SGHRS and CDR2 YFSETQ come from the germline V gene. The CDR3 spells CASSLVVAGGTDTQYF. The CDR3 DNA sequence: TGCGCCAGCAGCTTGGTTGTAGCGGGGGGGACAGATACGCAGTATTTT.

This sequence joins TRBV5-1 and TRBJ1-6; no firm D call. V was pared by 0 bases and J by 7 bases, with 14 bases between. Germline values: CDR1 SGHRS, CDR2 YFSETQ. The CDR3 loop spans 16 amino acids. CDR3 bases: TGCGCCAGCAGCTTGGCCCTCGGCGGGAACAATTCACCCCTCCACTTT. It encodes CASSLALGGNNSPLHF.

The rearrangement uses TRBV7-9 and TRBJ1-6, with 7 bases fitting TRBD1. Germline loops: CDR1 SEHNR, CDR2 FQNEAQ (reference sequence). The V and J ends lost 0 bases and 4 bases, in that order; junction bases with no gene match: 6. The CDR3 sequence is 17 residues long. The CDR3 coding sequence is TGTGCCAGCAGCTTAGCCAGGGGGGCGCCTTATAATTCACCCCTCCACTTT. It is translated as CASSLARGAPYNSPLHF.

This chain connects TRBV5-1 to TRBJ1-4; 8 positions agree with TRBD1. The ends lost 5 bases at V and 8 bases at J; junction bases unmatched: 8. Germline V gene lookup returns CDR1 SGHRS and CDR2 YFSETQ. There are 14 residues in the CDR3. CDR3 sequence reads: CASRPGTGSEKLFF. The CDR3 DNA reads TGCGCCAGCAGGCCTGGGACAGGATCAGAAAAACTGTTTTTT. The full variable domain, with the rest looked up from reference TRBV5-1 and TRBJ1-4, is KAGVTQTPRYLIKTRGQQVTLSCSPISGHRSVSWYQQTPGQGLQFLFEYFSETQRNKGNFPGRFSGRQFSNSRSEMNVSTLELGDSALYLCASRPGTGSEKLFFGSGTQLSVL.

The chain uses TRBV7-9 and TRBJ1-6; 7 bases map to TRBD1. Trimming removed 1 base from V and 7 bases from J; junction bases left unmatched: 7. This CDR3 region has 16 residues. Germline V gene sequence: CDR1 SEHNR, CDR2 FQNEAQ (reference sequence). The CDR3 coding sequence is TGTGCCAGCAGCTTAGACATCGGGACAGCGAATTCACCCCTCCACTTT. Its protein is CASSLDIGTANSPLHF.

The chain is built from TRBV6-4 and TRBJ1-5; no clear D gene. This CDR3 comprises 17 residues. V lost 8 bases, J lost 4 bases, and 24 bases lay in between. In germline, CDR1 is MRHNA, CDR2 SNTAGT. The CDR3 is CASGSAPKSGKNQPQHF. CDR3 coding DNA: TGTGCCAGCGGCAGTGCTCCAAAATCGGGGAAAAATCAGCCCCAGCATTTT.

A single count supports this clone. The chain links TRBV27 to TRBJ1-5, with D tentatively TRBD1 (6 bases). This CDR3 region has 17 residues. Per germline, CDR1 MNHEY and CDR2 SMNVEV (reference sequence). Between the trimmed V and J ends, which lost 5 bases and 9 bases, there was a span of 26 bases. The CDR3 DNA is TGTGCCAGCAGTCCCCTTCCGAGGGGGGGCCCCAGGATGCCCCAGCATTTT. Translation gives CASSPLPRGGPRMPQHF.

The gene calls are TRBV6-4 and TRBJ1-4; 8 positions match TRBD1. With 4 bases clipped from V and 12 bases from J, the junction kept 7 bases outside the gene matches. Germline values: CDR1 MRHNA, CDR2 SNTAGT. This CDR3 is 13 amino acids long. CDR3 region: CASSAFGQGELFF. Written as DNA, the CDR3 is TGTGCCAGCAGTGCCTTCGGACAGGGTGAACTGTTTTTT.

The chain uses TRBV9 and TRBJ1-6; D not resolved. Germline values: CDR1 SGDLS, CDR2 YYNGEE. V dropped 3 bases and J dropped 2 bases, with 12 bases sitting between them. The CDR3 is 16 residues long. CDR3 sequence reads: CASSDGVYPYNSPLHF. The CDR3 DNA reads TGTGCCAGCAGCGACGGTGTTTACCCCTATAATTCACCCCTCCACTTT.

The chain has TRBV11-2 and TRBJ1-6; 10 bases line up with TRBD1. The CDR3 is made up of 18 amino acids. V shed 5 bases, J shed 2 bases, and the junction held 9 bases outside the gene matches. Germline assignment: CDR1 SGHAT and CDR2 FQNNGV. The CDR3 here is CASSHPGQGTAYNSPLHF. The CDR3 DNA reads TGTGCCAGCAGCCACCCGGGACAGGGGACCGCCTATAATTCACCCCTCCACTTT.

V is TRBV6-2 or TRBV6-3 and J is TRBJ2-7; D unclear. Germline CDR1 and CDR2: MNHEY and SVGEGT. This CDR3 is built from 14 residues. V was shortened by 3 bases and J by 0 bases, with 9 bases between the two germline ends. For the CDR3, the DNA is TGTGCCAGCAGTTATAGCCTTGGCTCCTACGAGCAGTACTTC. Its protein is CASSYSLGSYEQYF.

The V and J genes are TRBV30 and TRBJ1-5, with TRBD1 matching 8 bases. This CDR3 region has 15 residues. V shed 3 bases and J 1 base; nucleotides not matched to a gene: 5. Germline CDR1 is GTSNPN and CDR2 is SVGIG (reference sequence). The CDR3 region is CAWRRQGRSNQPQHF. The CDR3 DNA reads as TGTGCCTGGAGGCGACAGGGGAGAAGCAATCAGCCCCAGCATTTT.

This chain uses TRBV11-3 with TRBJ1-4; possible D gene TRBD1, 6 bases. Germline V gene data show CDR1 as SGHNT and CDR2 as YENEEA. The CDR3 runs to 14 residues. Trimming took 5 bases from V and 7 from J, leaving 14 bases between them. CDR3 coding DNA: TGTGCCAGCAGCCCCCGTGGGGGCGCTGAAAAACTGTTTTTT. Protein product: CASSPRGGAEKLFF.

The V call is TRBV7-2, the J call TRBJ1-3; the D gene is possibly TRBD1 (5 bases). The CDR3 consists of 16 residues. Germline loops: CDR1 SGHTA, CDR2 FQGNSA. The V and J ends lost 4 bases and 0 bases respectively, with 13 bases between them. CDR3 residues: CASSSQTGPSGNTIYF. The CDR3 DNA reads as TGTGCCAGCAGCTCACAAACAGGCCCCTCTGGAAACACCATATATTTT.

The genes are TRBV6-5 and TRBJ1-2; TRBD1 matches at 8 bases. Germline lookup yields CDR1 MNHEY and CDR2 SVGAGI. The CDR3 is made up of 15 amino acids. The junction had 9 bases not matched to a gene; V was cut back by 2 bases and J by 7 bases. DNA for the CDR3: TGTGCCAGCAGTTACGATCGTGACAGGGGAGGTGGCTACACCTTC. It specifies CASSYDRDRGGGYTF.